This T cell receptor (beta chain) derives from a study of T cell repertoires in cytomegalovirus infection (dated by TCRdb to the late 2010s). About the investigation overall: The peptide stimulations were aimed at well-studied HLA-B-restricted epitopes as well as recently identified HLA-C-restricted CMV epitopes, whose presentation resists viral immunomodulation. Donor HLA type was relevant to the analysis, because carriage of CMV infection together with the matching HLA type was indicated by public TCR beta signatures. The research as a whole found: In the ex vivo response, HLA-C-restricted CMV-specific TCR beta clonotypes were dominant, and in two of eight donors the single most frequent clonotype came from this HLA-C-restricted group. In both this cohort and an independent cohort of 300 to 450 donors, the cumulative frequency of public TCR beta family members distinguished carriers of CMV infection plus the relevant HLA type.

As concerns this clonotype: It has no known antigen specificity. Base qualities are not provided; no much larger clone lies one nucleotide away.

The CDR3 covers 12 residues, taking in both the cysteine and the phenylalanine. Kept here is only the CDR3 DNA, which spans 36 bases and is read in frame from base 1. V and J are truncated by 1 base and 11 bases respectively, leaving an intervening sequence of 11 bases. TCRdb records Illumina HiSeq 1500 as the sequencer. Using fastp at Q25 and MiXCR, TCRdb reprocessed the public reads and kept productive beta chains. Every entry covers one CDR3 protein and lists the most common genes and DNA from its rows. The sample includes a few hundred thousand distinct CDR3 sequences, with about a third observed a single time. The ten largest clones add up to 13% of the sample. The treatment or condition label here, explained by the study, means: in vitro stimulation with specific CMV peptide epitopes to enrich CMV-specific T cells.

This clonotype originated in a human donor in good health (CMV status not recorded). Some clones in this sample may be carry-over from other donors' samples. Sample: cultured PBMCs, taken from culture after CMV antigen stimulation. The chain employs TRBV12-3 or TRBV12-4 and TRBJ1-1; the best D guess is TRBD1, with 5 bases matching. The CDR3 amino acid sequence is: CASSLGGGGAFF. The DNA reads as follows: TGTGCCAGCAGTTTAGGAGGTGGGGGGGCTTTCTTT.